This passage covers 12 T cell receptor beta chains from one sample sequenced in a study of T cells in tuberculosis. Sequenced by immunoSEQ multiplex PCR; TCRdb stores in-frame clones only, minus some. This sample yields 44,000 or so clones, of which about 95% are seen a single time; less than 9.5% belongs to the top ten. Specimen: PBMCs. Receptors originate from a donor under 30 with latent tuberculosis or without tuberculosis infection.

The chain joins TRBV7-9 to TRBJ2-1; TRBD1 aligns across 7 bases. The V gene end was trimmed by 5 bases and the J gene end by 4 bases; junction bases not matched to a gene: 2. This CDR3 region has 13 residues. Germline lookup yields CDR1 SEHNR and CDR2 FQNEAQ (reference sequence). CDR3 in DNA: TGTGCCAGCAGCGTGGGACAGTACAATGAGCAGTTCTTC. This gives the protein CASSVGQYNEQFF.

The chain uses TRBV30 and TRBJ2-2; D remains ambiguous. This CDR3 region has 11 residues. The V gene's germline CDR1 is GTSNPN and CDR2 SVGIG (reference sequence). Trimming removed 7 bases from V and 5 bases from J, with 8 bases in between. Here the CDR3 DNA reads TGTGCCTCCGAGGATACCGGGGAGCTGTTTTTT. Translation gives CASEDTGELFF. Full variable domain (rest looked up from reference TRBV30 and TRBJ2-2): SQTIHQWPATLVQPVGSPLSLECTVEGTSNPNLYWYRQAAGRGLQLLFYSVGIGQISSEVPQNLSASRPQDRQFILSSKKLLLSDSGFYLCASEDTGELFFGEGSRLTVL.

V usage is TRBV28 and J usage is TRBJ1-6; D may be TRBD1 (6 bases). From germline, CDR1 is MDHEN and CDR2 SYDVKM. This CDR3 is built from 18 residues. Trimming pared 1 base from V and 2 bases from J, leaving 15 bases between. The CDR3 loop reads CASSLYLQGVAYNSPLHF. CDR3 DNA sequence: TGTGCCAGCAGTTTATATCTACAGGGTGTCGCCTATAATTCACCCCTCCACTTT.

The rearrangement links TRBV9 to TRBJ2-7; 11 bases are a match to TRBD2. V trimming: 0 bases; J trimming: 3 bases; junction bases outside the gene matches: 2. The length of the CDR3 is 15 residues. Germline-derived CDR1 and CDR2 are SGDLS and YYNGEE. This CDR3 is CASSVELAGVYEQYF. DNA of the CDR3: TGTGCCAGCAGCGTAGAACTAGCGGGAGTCTACGAGCAGTACTTC.

This chain joins TRBV2 and TRBJ2-3; TRBD2 aligns across 10 bases. Germline loops: CDR1 SNHLY, CDR2 FYNNEI. The CDR3 sequence is 14 residues long. V shed 8 bases, J shed 4 bases, and the junction held 6 bases outside the gene matches. For the CDR3, the DNA is TGTGCCAGCGTGAGGGGACTAGCGCCAGATACGCAGTATTTT. Translated, it gives CASVRGLAPDTQYF.

The chain recombines TRBV30 with TRBJ1-5, with 9 bases that match TRBD1. V lost 0 bases, J lost 1 base, and 1 base stayed unmatched. CDR1 is GTSNPN, CDR2 SVGIG, per germline (reference sequence). This CDR3 region has 15 residues. CDR3 DNA: TGTGCCTGGAGTGTACAGGGGGCAAGCAATCAGCCCCAGCATTTT. Amino acid sequence: CAWSVQGASNQPQHF. The full variable domain, with the rest looked up from reference TRBV30 and TRBJ1-5, is SQTIHQWPATLVQPVGSPLSLECTVEGTSNPNLYWYRQAAGRGLQLLFYSVGIGQISSEVPQNLSASRPQDRQFILSSKKLLLSDSGFYLCAWSVQGASNQPQHFGDGTRLSIL.

The rearrangement uses TRBV27 and TRBJ2-1, with TRBD1 matching 7 bases. The CDR3 has 14 amino acids. CDR1 is MNHEY, CDR2 SMNVEV, per germline (reference sequence). V gave up 5 bases and J gave up 6 bases; unmatched junction bases: 7. The CDR3 region is CASSRGGVGNEQFF. The CDR3 DNA reads as TGTGCCAGCAGTCGAGGGGGCGTGGGCAATGAGCAGTTCTTC.

The chain joins TRBV19 to TRBJ1-1; possible D gene TRBD1, 5 bases. Looked up from germline, CDR1 is LNHDA and CDR2 is SQIVND (reference sequence). The CDR3 has 15 residues. Trimming pared 1 base from V and 0 bases from J, leaving 9 bases between. CDR3 sequence: CASSIGPGLNTEAFF. The CDR3 DNA is TGTGCCAGTAGTATAGGGCCAGGGCTGAACACTGAAGCTTTCTTT.

This chain uses TRBV9 with TRBJ2-7; D possibly corresponds to TRBD2 (5 bases). The germline CDR1 and CDR2 sequences are SGDLS and YYNGEE. The CDR3 totals 15 residues. The germline V and J ends were trimmed by 0 bases and 4 bases, with 14 bases remaining between them. The CDR3 loop reads CASSVGPTREYEQYF. Written as DNA, the CDR3 is TGTGCCAGCAGCGTAGGTCCAACGAGGGAGTACGAGCAGTACTTC. The full variable domain, its missing parts supplied by reference TRBV9 and TRBJ2-7, is DSGVTQTPKHLITATGQRVTLRCSPRSGDLSVYWYQQSLDQGLQFLIQYYNGEERAKGNILERFSAQQFPDLHSELNLSSLELGDSALYFCASSVGPTREYEQYFGPGTRLTVT.

In this sample, this clone turned up once. The rearrangement links TRBV4-2 to TRBJ2-1; 13 nucleotides match TRBD2. The CDR3 contains 16 residues. Germline V gene sequence: CDR1 LGHNA, CDR2 YNFKEQ. V shed 2 bases and J 8 bases; nucleotides not matched to a gene: 6. CDR3 DNA sequence: TGTGCCAGCAGCCAACAGACTAGCGGGGGGTTCGATGAGCAGTTCTTC. Translation: CASSQQTSGGFDEQFF.

The rearrangement links TRBV28 to TRBJ1-1, with D tentatively TRBD1 (6 bases). V was cut by 8 bases and J by 10 bases, with 20 bases left in between. The germline V gene encodes CDR1 MDHEN and CDR2 SYDVKM. CDR3 length: 13 amino acids. The CDR3 loop is CASEYLRGAGAFF. The CDR3 coding sequence is TGTGCCAGCGAATACCTGCGGGGGGCTGGAGCTTTCTTT.

V and J are TRBV18 and TRBJ1-1; TRBD1 agrees at 8 bases. CDR1 and CDR2 (germline): KGHSH, LQKENI. The junction had 9 bases not matched to a gene; V was cut back by 6 bases and J by 3 bases. The CDR3 sequence is 15 residues long. In DNA, the CDR3 is TGTGCCAGCTCGCCGACAGGGGCCTCCGACACTGAAGCTTTCTTT. It specifies CASSPTGASDTEAFF. The full variable domain, with the rest looked up from reference TRBV18 and TRBJ1-1, is NAGVMQNPRHLVRRRGQEARLRCSPMKGHSHVYWYRQLPEEGLKFMVYLQKENIIDESGMPKERFSAEFPKEGPSILRIQQVVRGDSAAYFCASSPTGASDTEAFFGQGTRLTVV.